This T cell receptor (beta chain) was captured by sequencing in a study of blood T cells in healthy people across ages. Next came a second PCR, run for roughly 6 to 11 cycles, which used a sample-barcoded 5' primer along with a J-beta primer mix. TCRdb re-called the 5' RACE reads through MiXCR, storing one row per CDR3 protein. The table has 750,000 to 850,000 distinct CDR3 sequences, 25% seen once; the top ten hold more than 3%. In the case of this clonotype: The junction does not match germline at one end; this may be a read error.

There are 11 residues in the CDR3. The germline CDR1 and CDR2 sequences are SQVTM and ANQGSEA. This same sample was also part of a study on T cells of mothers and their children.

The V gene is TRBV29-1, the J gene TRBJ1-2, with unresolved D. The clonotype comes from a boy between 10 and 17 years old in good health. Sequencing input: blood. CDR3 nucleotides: TGCAGCGTTGGGGGAGACTATGGCTACGCCTTC. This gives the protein CSVGGDYGYAF. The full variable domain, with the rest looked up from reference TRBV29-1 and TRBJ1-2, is SAVISQKPSRDICQRGTSLTIQCQVDSQVTMMFWYRQQPGQSLTLIATANQGSEATYESGFVIDKFPISRPNLTFSTLTVSNMSPEDSSIYLCSVGGDYGYAFGSGTRLTVV.